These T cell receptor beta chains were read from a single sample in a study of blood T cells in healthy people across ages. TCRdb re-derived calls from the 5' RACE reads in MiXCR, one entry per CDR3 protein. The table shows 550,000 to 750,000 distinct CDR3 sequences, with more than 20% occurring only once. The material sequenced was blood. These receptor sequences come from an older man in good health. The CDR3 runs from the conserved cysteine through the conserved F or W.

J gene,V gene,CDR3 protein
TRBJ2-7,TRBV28,CASSRGQGLTYEQYF
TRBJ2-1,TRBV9,CAPSSSYNEQFF
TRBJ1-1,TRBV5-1,CASSFSGAQGEAFF
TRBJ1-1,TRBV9,CASSGEDPGGYTEAFF
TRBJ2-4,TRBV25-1,CASSENTDKNIQYF
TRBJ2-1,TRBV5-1,CASSKDRVTSGNEQFF
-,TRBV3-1,CASSPTPGTSGQETQYF
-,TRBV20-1,CSAGDFGYEQYF
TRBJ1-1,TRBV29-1,CSVGARNTEAFF
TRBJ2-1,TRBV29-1,CSVVGQGDDNEQFF
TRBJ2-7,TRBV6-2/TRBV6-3,CASSRELATYEQYF
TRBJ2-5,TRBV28,CASSAQGARETQYF
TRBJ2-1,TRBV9,CASSASPGSYNEQFF
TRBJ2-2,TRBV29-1,CSVGGRESHGELFF
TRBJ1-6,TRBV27,CASSLIGQGRNSPLHF
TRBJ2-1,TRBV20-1,CSARSFGNEQFF
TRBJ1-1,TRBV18,CASSPQTGAFF
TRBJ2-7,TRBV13,CASSPYGTSITHEQYF